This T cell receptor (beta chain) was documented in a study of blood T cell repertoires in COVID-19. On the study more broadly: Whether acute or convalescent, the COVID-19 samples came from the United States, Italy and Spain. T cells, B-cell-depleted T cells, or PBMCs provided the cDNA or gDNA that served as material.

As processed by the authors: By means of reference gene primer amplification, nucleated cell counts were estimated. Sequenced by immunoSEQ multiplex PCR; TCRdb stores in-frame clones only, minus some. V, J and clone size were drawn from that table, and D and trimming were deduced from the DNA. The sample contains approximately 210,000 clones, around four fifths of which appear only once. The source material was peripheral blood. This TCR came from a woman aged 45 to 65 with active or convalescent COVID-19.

The CDR3 sequence: CASSSAFQETQYF. CDR3 nucleotides: TGTGCCAGCAGCTCAGCCTTCCAAGAGACCCAGTACTTC. The rearrangement joins TRBV7-8 to TRBJ2-5, with no clear D. This CDR3 spans 13 amino acids. Per germline, CDR1 SGHVS and CDR2 FQNEAQ. Trimming left V 4 bases short and J 1 base short, with 7 bases between.